The TCR beta chain under discussion was sequenced for a study of shared clonotypes between healthy human individuals. Points on this clone: Its antigen is not identified.

Sorted-subset replicate PCRs used about 180 ng DNA, approximately 33,000 T cell genomes. This table comes from immunoSEQ multiplex PCR, and its TCRdb copy is limited to in-frame clones, with some not included. The profile covers 1,100,000 or so clones, with approximately 78% appearing a single time and around 0.47% taken by the ten largest. The CDR3 extends over 13 amino acids. The germline V gene has CDR1 MNHEY and CDR2 SMNVEV (reference sequence). V was clipped by 2 bases and J by 7 bases, with 11 bases between them. Notes on the study in general: What naive subsets generally showed was a larger estimated richness than memory subsets showed. Clonotype sharing across a few donors was observed for around 4.5% of naive CD4 clonotypes.

This receptor was identified in a man aged 18 to 30 in good health. Some clones in this sample may be carry-over from other donors' samples. V and J are TRBV27 and TRBJ1-2; no clear D gene. Sequenced input: memory CD4+ T cells from PBMCs. Subset meaning: CD45RA-negative fraction. CDR3 bases: TGTGCCAGCAGTTTAAGAGGGTTCGGTGGCTACACCTTC. Protein: CASSLRGFGGYTF.